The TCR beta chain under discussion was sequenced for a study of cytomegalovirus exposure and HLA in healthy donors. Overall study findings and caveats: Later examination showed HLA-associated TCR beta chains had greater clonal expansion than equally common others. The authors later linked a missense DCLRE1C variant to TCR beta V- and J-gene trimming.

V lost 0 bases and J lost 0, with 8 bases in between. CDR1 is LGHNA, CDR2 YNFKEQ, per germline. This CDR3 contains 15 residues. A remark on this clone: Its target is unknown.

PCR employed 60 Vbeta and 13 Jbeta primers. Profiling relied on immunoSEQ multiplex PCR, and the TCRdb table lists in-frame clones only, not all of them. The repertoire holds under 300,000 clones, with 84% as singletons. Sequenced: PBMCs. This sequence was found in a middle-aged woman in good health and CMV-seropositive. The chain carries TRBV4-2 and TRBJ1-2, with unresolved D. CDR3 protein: CASSQDLGTNYGYTF. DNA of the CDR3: TGTGCCAGCAGCCAAGATCTCGGGACTAACTATGGCTACACCTTC.